The 29 T cell receptor beta chains listed next were all sequenced from one sample in a study of cytomegalovirus exposure and HLA in healthy donors. PCR involved 60 Vbeta and 13 Jbeta primers. This table comes from immunoSEQ multiplex PCR, and its TCRdb copy is limited to in-frame clones, with some not included. The sample lists roughly 110,000 clones, about 71% occurring once. The sequencing input was PBMCs. These receptors were taken from a boy younger than 18 in good health and CMV-seronegative.

This clone was observed a handful of times. The chain recombines TRBV18 with TRBJ2-7, with D perhaps TRBD1 (5 bases). The CDR3 totals 15 residues. The germline V gene encodes CDR1 KGHSH and CDR2 LQKENI. V was clipped by 4 bases and J by 2 bases, with 15 bases between them. The CDR3 region is CASSHSSQGTYEQYF. The CDR3 region has the DNA TGTGCCAGCTCACATAGCTCGCAGGGAACCTACGAGCAGTACTTC.

The V gene is TRBV28, the J gene TRBJ2-1, with 7 bases matching TRBD2. The CDR3 is 15 residues long. Trimming at V came to 7 bases and at J to 0 bases, leaving 6 bases not matched to a gene. Germline CDR1 MDHEN, CDR2 SYDVKM. The CDR3 coding sequence is TGTGCCAGCACCGAGAGCGGGGCCTCCTACAATGAGCAGTTCTTC. It translates to CASTESGASYNEQFF.

This clone was recorded only once. The chain uses TRBV7-9 and TRBJ2-5; maybe TRBD1 (5 bases). The CDR3 spans 13 residues. V was cut by 5 bases and J by 5 bases, with 12 bases left in between. The germline V gene has CDR1 SEHNR and CDR2 FQNEAQ (reference sequence). The CDR3 sequence is CASSPARVETQYF. CDR3 sequence (DNA): TGTGCCAGCAGCCCCGCCAGGGTCGAGACCCAGTACTTC.

The chain recombines TRBV7-8 with TRBJ2-7, with D tentatively TRBD1 (6 bases). Germline V gene data show CDR1 as SGHVS and CDR2 as FQNEAQ. The CDR3 has 15 amino acids. Trimming shortened V by 3 bases and J by 5 bases, and 17 bases separated the two germline ends. The CDR3 loop reads CASSFLQTGQNEQYF. CDR3 DNA sequence: TGTGCCAGCAGCTTCCTCCAGACGGGACAAAACGAGCAGTACTTC.

The rearrangement uses TRBV7-2 and TRBJ2-2, with 9 bases matching TRBD2. V shed 4 bases and J 7 bases; nucleotides not matched to a gene: 4. This CDR3 region has 14 residues. The germline gives CDR1 SGHTA, CDR2 FQGNSA. The CDR3 loop reads CASSSAGGGGELFF. Written as DNA, the CDR3 is TGTGCCAGCAGCTCAGCGGGAGGTGGCGGGGAGCTGTTTTTT.

The chain recombines TRBV6-5 with TRBJ1-1; 8 bases match TRBD1. V lost 2 bases to trimming and J lost 4 bases; unmatched junction nucleotides: 3. The CDR3 sequence is 14 residues long. Germline V gives CDR1 MNHEY, CDR2 SVGAGI. CDR3 residues: CASSYLTGGTEAFF. The CDR3 DNA reads as TGTGCCAGCAGTTACCTTACAGGGGGCACTGAAGCTTTCTTT.

The chain recombines TRBV29-1 with TRBJ2-7, with D maybe TRBD2 (5 bases). CDR3 length: 15 residues. The ends were cut back, 2 bases at V and 3 bases at J, with 17 bases in the middle. The germline V gene encodes CDR1 SQVTM and CDR2 ANQGSEA. This CDR3 reads CSVERAKPGYYEQYF. CDR3 sequence (DNA): TGCAGCGTTGAACGGGCAAAACCGGGATACTACGAGCAGTACTTC.

The rearrangement links TRBV6-4 to TRBJ2-2; D perhaps matches TRBD2 (5 bases). Per the germline V gene, CDR1 is MRHNA and CDR2 is SNTAGT. V gave up 4 bases and J gave up 1 base, with 7 bases separating them. CDR3 length: 14 residues. In nucleotides, the CDR3 is TGTGCCAGCAGTGCCGCGGGGAACACCGGGGAGCTGTTTTTT. It is translated as CASSAAGNTGELFF.

The DNA for the CDR3 is TGTGCCAGCAAACAGGGGAGCCATGGCTACACCTTC. Its protein is CASKQGSHGYTF. The chain combines TRBV28 with TRBJ1-2; 7 bases line up with TRBD1. V shed 7 bases and J 6 bases; nucleotides not matched to a gene: 5. The CDR3 covers 12 residues. Germline values: CDR1 MDHEN, CDR2 SYDVKM.

The J gene is TRBJ1-1, the V gene TRBV28; D is undetermined. The length of the CDR3 is 14 residues. Trimming took 5 bases from V and 7 from J, leaving 17 bases between them. Looked up from germline, CDR1 is MDHEN and CDR2 is SYDVKM. The CDR3 DNA reads TGTGCCAGCAGTGCACACCCGACGGGTTATGAAGCTTTCTTT. Its translation is CASSAHPTGYEAFF.

The table lists this clone with a few counts. The chain has TRBV7-9 and TRBJ1-1; 7 nucleotides align to TRBD1. Germline CDR1 is SEHNR and CDR2 is FQNEAQ (reference sequence). There are 12 residues in the CDR3. Germline trimming cut 9 bases from V and 10 bases from J; bases unmatched to any gene: 11. DNA of the CDR3: TGTGCCAGTCTCATGCCGGGACAGAGAGCTTTCTTT. This gives the protein CASLMPGQRAFF.

This clone was found a few times. The chain is built from TRBV9 and TRBJ1-3; the D is unclear. Trimming took 0 bases from V and 2 from J, leaving 6 bases between them. Germline assignment: CDR1 SGDLS and CDR2 YYNGEE. The length of the CDR3 is 14 residues. The CDR3 spells CASSVAEAGNTIYF. CDR3 sequence (DNA): TGTGCCAGCAGCGTAGCGGAGGCTGGAAACACCATATATTTT.

The rearrangement joins TRBV10-3 to TRBJ1-5, with 9 bases identical to TRBD1. Germline V gene lookup returns CDR1 ENHRY and CDR2 SYGVKD. V shed 2 bases, J shed 7 bases, and the junction held 3 bases outside the gene matches. The CDR3 consists of 14 residues. CDR3: CAISERTGEQPQHF. The CDR3 nucleotides read TGTGCCATCAGTGAGCGGACAGGGGAGCAGCCCCAGCATTTT.

The rearrangement joins TRBV6-1 to TRBJ2-7; D call uncertain. The CDR3 spans 16 residues. Trimming took 1 base from V and 4 from J, leaving 17 bases between them. Germline assignment: CDR1 MNHNS and CDR2 SASEGT. This chain's CDR3 is CASSEGSVAGGYEQYF. Written as DNA, the CDR3 is TGTGCCAGCAGTGAAGGGTCCGTTGCAGGTGGGTACGAGCAGTACTTC.

Here the CDR3 reads CASSSQGREQYF. The CDR3 DNA follows: TGTGCCAGCAGCTCACAGGGAAGGGAGCAGTACTTC. The chain uses TRBV11-2 and TRBJ2-7, with D possibly being TRBD1 (6 bases). Germline CDR1 and CDR2: SGHAT and FQNNGV. The CDR3 totals 12 residues. Trimming stripped 4 bases from V and 7 bases from J, with 11 bases between.

This clone has only a few counts. The rearrangement joins TRBV30 to TRBJ1-2, with 7 bases lining up with TRBD1. The germline CDR1 and CDR2 sequences are GTSNPN and SVGIG (reference sequence). After removal of 5 bases from V and 7 bases from J, the junction contained 7 bases not matched to a gene. CDR3 length: 12 residues. The CDR3 spells CAWATGFSGYTF. The CDR3 DNA reads TGTGCCTGGGCGACAGGGTTTAGTGGCTACACCTTC.

This clone was found once. The chain uses TRBV7-8 and TRBJ2-3; possible D gene TRBD2, 6 bases. This CDR3 is 13 amino acids long. Germline values: CDR1 SGHVS, CDR2 FQNEAQ. The germline V and J ends were trimmed by 5 bases and 3 bases, with 9 bases remaining between them. The CDR3 loop reads CASSVLATDTQYF. CDR3 DNA: TGTGCCAGCAGCGTTCTAGCGACAGATACGCAGTATTTT. The full variable domain, with the rest looked up from reference TRBV7-8 and TRBJ2-3, is GAGVSQSPRYKVAKRGQDVALRCDPISGHVSLFWYQQALGQGPEFLTYFQNEAQLDKSGLPSDRFFAERPEGSVSTLKIQRTQQEDSAVYLCASSVLATDTQYFGPGTRLTVL.

The chain employs TRBV30 and TRBJ1-1, with D possibly TRBD1 on 5 matching bases. The CDR3 is 15 residues long. CDR1 and CDR2 (germline): GTSNPN, SVGIG (reference sequence). V lost 5 bases and J lost 5, with 21 bases in between. CDR3 protein: CAWVPRLQGWTEAFF. CDR3 bases: TGTGCCTGGGTTCCAAGACTCCAGGGATGGACTGAAGCTTTCTTT.

As to this clone: The conserved phenylalanine or tryptophan is not found at the CDR3 terminus, so this likely reflects a read error. Because the CDR3's place on the DNA is in doubt, the DNA is left out and the CDR3 is given as listed by TCRdb. V and J are TRBV2 and TRBJ2-3; the D segment call TRBD2 is taken from the table without a DNA check. With termini counted, the CDR3 has 10 amino acids. The germline CDR1 and CDR2 sequences are SNHLY and FYNNEI. CDR3 residues: CASSEAVAHL.

The CDR3 loop is CASSIVQAKGNYGYTF. CDR3 nucleotides: TGTGCCAGTAGTATAGTTCAGGCAAAGGGGAACTATGGCTACACCTTC. The genes are TRBV19 and TRBJ1-2, with a possible D match to TRBD1 (5 bases). CDR3 length: 16 amino acids. V lost 1 base to trimming and J lost 2 bases, with 14 bases between them. Germline V gene sequence: CDR1 LNHDA, CDR2 SQIVND (reference sequence).

This clone was detected only a few times. The chain has TRBV6-5 and TRBJ1-2, with 10 bases fitting TRBD1. The junction had 4 bases not matched to a gene; V was cut back by 2 bases and J by 4 bases. The CDR3 sequence is 15 residues long. The germline gives CDR1 MNHEY, CDR2 SVGAGI. The CDR3: CASSYRDRGGYGYTF. The CDR3 DNA follows: TGTGCCAGCAGTTACAGGGACAGGGGTGGCTATGGCTACACCTTC.

V is TRBV13 and J is TRBJ2-7; a possible D gene is TRBD1 (6 bases). Germline CDR1 and CDR2: PRHDT and FYEKMQ (reference sequence). The CDR3 length is 14 residues. The germline V and J ends were trimmed by 3 bases and 2 bases, with 11 bases remaining between them. The DNA of the CDR3 is TGTGCCAGCAGCTTTAGGGGGACGACCTACGAGCAGTACTTC. Protein sequence: CASSFRGTTYEQYF.

J is TRBJ2-3 and V is TRBV27, with 12 bases lining up with TRBD2. V lost 6 bases and J lost 2; bases outside the gene matches: 6. This CDR3 spans 16 amino acids. The V gene's germline CDR1 is MNHEY and CDR2 SMNVEV (reference sequence). CDR3 loop: CASRLRLAGATDTQYF. The CDR3 DNA reads TGTGCCAGCAGACTCAGACTAGCGGGGGCCACAGATACGCAGTATTTT.

The chain recombines TRBV10-3 with TRBJ2-3; 10 positions match TRBD2. From germline, CDR1 is ENHRY and CDR2 SYGVKD. The length of the CDR3 is 15 residues. The J segment lost 2 bases and the V segment lost 4 bases, leaving 3 bases of the junction unmatched. Here the CDR3 DNA reads TGTGCCATCAGTGCACTAGCGGGGACCACAGATACGCAGTATTTT. Its translation: CAISALAGTTDTQYF.

This clone was recorded once. The chain joins TRBV5-1 to TRBJ1-6; 8 positions match TRBD1. The CDR3 contains 15 residues. V dropped 4 bases and J dropped 8; count of bases not matched to a gene: 8. Germline lookup yields CDR1 SGHRS and CDR2 YFSETQ. The CDR3 sequence: CASSSGQGLYSPLHF. CDR3 DNA sequence: TGCGCCAGCAGCAGTGGACAGGGCCTTTATTCACCCCTCCACTTT.

The chain employs TRBV28 and TRBJ2-7, with D perhaps matching TRBD2 (6 bases). V dropped 7 bases and J dropped 2 bases, with 24 bases sitting between them. From germline, CDR1 is MDHEN and CDR2 SYDVKM. This CDR3 region has 17 residues. In DNA form, the CDR3 reads TGTGCCAGCACCCCTCGGGGTAGCGGAGTACGAGCCTACGAGCAGTACTTC. Protein sequence: CASTPRGSGVRAYEQYF. Complete variable domain (other parts from reference TRBV28 and TRBJ2-7): DVKVTQSSRYLVKRTGEKVFLECVQDMDHENMFWYRQDPGLGLRLIYFSYDVKMKEKGDIPEGYSVSREKKERFSLILESASTNQTSMYLCASTPRGSGVRAYEQYFGPGTRLTVT.

This sequence joins TRBV9 and TRBJ2-2; 12 bases map to TRBD2. The CDR3 contains 17 residues. Germline CDR1 SGDLS, CDR2 YYNGEE. The J segment lost 4 bases and the V segment lost 1 base, leaving 5 bases of the junction unmatched. The CDR3 region has the DNA TGTGCCAGCAGCGTATTCTCTAGCGGGGGGGCCACCGGGGAGCTGTTTTTT. Translation gives CASSVFSSGGATGELFF.

In regard to this clone: The junction departs from germline at one end; a sequencing error may be responsible. The DNA of the CDR3 is TGTGCCAGCTCCCCACAACAGGGGTCCATGGTCAGCGAGCAGTACTTC. Its translation is CASSPQQGSMVSEQYF. The chain combines TRBV18 with TRBJ2-7, with TRBD1 identical over 7 bases. This CDR3 has 16 amino acids. In germline, CDR1 is KGHSH, CDR2 LQKENI.

The chain uses TRBV6-5 and TRBJ1-2; a weak D match, TRBD1 (6 bases). Germline-derived CDR1 and CDR2 are MNHEY and SVGAGI. Trimming shortened V by 7 bases and J by 4 bases, and 13 bases separated the two germline ends. The CDR3 is 13 residues long. CDR3 sequence reads: CASTKGGPYGYTF. The CDR3 coding sequence is TGTGCCAGCACGAAGGGGGGGCCCTATGGCTACACCTTC.